This T cell receptor beta chain stems from a study of human T cells and chemical hapten exposure. Whole-study context: An area of 2 cm by roughly 2 cm on upper inner arm skin received 2% DPC for sensitization.

This clonotype has a count of ten or more. MiXCR, applied by TCRdb to the RACE reads, yields one record per CDR3 protein. This table has about 42,000 distinct CDR3 sequences, 9.5% to 15% appearing once. The time point was: pre-sensitization, week 0. The treatment here: therapeutic diphenylcyclopropenone sensitization with weekly scalp DPC. Those who donated were patients with alopecia, 18 to 70 years of age, and suitable for DPC. The CDR3 consists of 12 residues. Trimming left V 4 bases short and J 6 bases short, with 10 bases between. The germline CDR1 and CDR2 sequences are DFQATT and SNEGSKA (reference sequence).

The material was whole blood, obtained in connection with sensitization to the hapten diphenylcyclopropenone (DPC). The receptor comes from a woman between 25 and 40 years old with alopecia areata. Some clones in this sample may be carry-over from other donors' samples. The rearrangement uses TRBV20-1 and TRBJ2-1; maybe TRBD1 (5 bases). The CDR3 reads CSATGPGNEQFF. In DNA, the CDR3 is TGCAGTGCTACAGGGCCAGGCAATGAGCAGTTCTTC.